The rows below give T cell receptor beta chains drawn from one sample of a study of tumor-infiltrating lymphocytes in primary liver carcinoma. From the multiplex PCR reads, TCRdb called clonotypes with MiXCR, one entry per CDR3 protein. The sample carries 150,000 to 200,000 distinct CDR3 sequences, approximately 64% recorded once. Sequences were obtained from peripheral blood. The receptor source for this set is a woman aged 55-69 years with primary liver carcinoma and hepatitis B virus infection. Both conserved end residues are part of each CDR3. A D gene is named only where the DNA matches it firmly. Size values are once, few and many counts, or a class for expanded clones, and some rows have none.

clone size	V gene	J gene	D gene	CDR3 protein	CDR3 DNA
many	TRBV4-1	TRBJ1-5	-	CASSQASSPGRNQPQHF	TGCGCCAGCAGCCAAGCGTCCTCCCCGGGTCGCAATCAGCCCCAGCATTTT
-	TRBV6-6	TRBJ1-1	-	CASSYAKGRGNTEAFF	TGTGCCAGCAGTTACGCCAAAGGACGGGGGAACACTGAAGCTTTCTTT
-	TRBV6-6	TRBJ2-7	TRBD2	CVSSKQAGGGFEQYF	TGTGTCAGCAGTAAGCAAGCGGGAGGCGGATTCGAGCAGTACTTC
many	TRBV11-2	TRBJ1-1	-	CASSPQPQGKAFF	TGTGCCAGCAGCCCTCAACCCCAGGGGAAAGCTTTCTTT
-	TRBV28	TRBJ1-1	-	CASRDTMNTEAFF	TGTGCCAGCCGGGACACCATGAACACTGAAGCTTTCTTT
-	TRBV7-3	TRBJ2-2	TRBD2	CASSLLGGIGELFF	TGTGCCAGCAGCTTACTGGGGGGGATCGGGGAGCTGTTTTTT
-	TRBV29-1	TRBJ2-3	-	CSVEREERTDTQYF	TGCAGCGTTGAGCGAGAAGAGCGCACAGATACGCAGTATTTT
-	TRBV7-9	TRBJ2-1	TRBD2	CASARTSDNNNEQFF	TGTGCCAGCGCGAGGACTAGCGACAACAACAATGAGCAGTTCTTC
-	TRBV29-1	TRBJ1-1	TRBD1	CSAQRQGTWWGNTEAFF	TGCAGCGCTCAGCGACAGGGCACATGGTGGGGAAACACTGAAGCTTTCTTT
-	TRBV30	TRBJ2-6	TRBD2	CAWLAKPGLPTWGANVLTF	TGTGCCTGGTTAGCGAAACCGGGACTACCAACCTGGGGGGCCAACGTCCTGACTTTC
-	TRBV5-1	TRBJ2-7	-	CASSGAAGYSYEQYF	TGCGCCAGCAGCGGGGCCGCCGGATATTCCTACGAGCAGTACTTC
-	TRBV6-5	TRBJ1-1	-	CASSRPGAINTEAFF	TGTGCCAGCAGTAGGCCGGGCGCAATTAACACTGAAGCTTTCTTT
-	TRBV24-1	TRBJ2-7	-	CATSDLGYEQYF	TGTGCCACCAGTGATTTGGGTTACGAGCAGTACTTC
-	TRBV28	TRBJ1-1	-	CANRERNTEAFF	TGTGCCAACCGTGAACGGAACACTGAAGCTTTCTTT
many	TRBV6-1	TRBJ2-3	TRBD1	CASRDRGRTDTQYF	TGTGCCAGTCGGGACAGGGGACGCACAGATACGCAGTATTTT